Sequencing of this T cell receptor beta chain was carried out in a study of cytomegalovirus exposure and HLA in healthy donors. Study-wide points: What a later analysis reportedly showed was that an Asian-associated ancestry cluster had fewer N-insertions than the 666-donor mean. V- and J-gene trimming in TCR beta was tied to a missense DCLRE1C variant by an analysis performed later. There were several of the most significant clusters that appeared linked to common viral pathogens in a later analysis.

The PCR ran on 60 Vbeta and 13 Jbeta primers. Profiling relied on immunoSEQ multiplex PCR, and the TCRdb table lists in-frame clones only, not all of them. This table holds 130,000 to 150,000 clones, around 79% found once. The donors were healthy bone marrow donors. Trimming at V came to 6 bases and at J to 0 bases, leaving 16 bases not matched to a gene. The CDR3 contains 18 residues. CDR1 SQVTM and CDR2 ANQGSEA come from the germline V gene. Notes on this clone: What it binds is not known.

The source material was PBMCs. The TCR was taken from a man between 18 and 35 years old in good health and CMV-seronegative. The chain carries TRBV29-1 and TRBJ1-2, with 10 bases lining up with TRBD1. In DNA form, the CDR3 reads TGCAGCGTCTGGGGATCCCGGGACAGGGGAATACCTAACTATGGCTACACCTTC. Residues: CSVWGSRDRGIPNYGYTF. The whole variable domain, remainder taken from reference TRBV29-1 and TRBJ1-2, is SAVISQKPSRDICQRGTSLTIQCQVDSQVTMMFWYRQQPGQSLTLIATANQGSEATYESGFVIDKFPISRPNLTFSTLTVSNMSPEDSSIYLCSVWGSRDRGIPNYGYTFGSGTRLTVV.